The 9 T cell receptor beta chains given below trace back to one sample, sequenced in a study of blood T cell repertoires in COVID-19. Sequencing was performed with immunoSEQ multiplex PCR; in TCRdb, only in-frame clones are kept and a portion is missing. The profile shows 250,000 to 300,000 clones, over 65% of them singletons. The sequenced sample consisted of peripheral blood. These receptors came from a man in his sixties who had recovered from COVID-19.

V is TRBV2 and J is TRBJ1-3; D may be TRBD1 (5 bases). Trimming pared 7 bases from V and 5 bases from J, leaving 15 bases between. CDR3 size: 14 residues. The V gene's germline CDR1 is SNHLY and CDR2 FYNNEI. The CDR3 nucleotides are TGTGCCAGCAAGGCAGGGCTTCGGAGAAACACCATATATTTT. Protein sequence: CASKAGLRRNTIYF.

The chain uses TRBV19 and TRBJ1-1; weak D call: TRBD1 (5 bases). From germline, CDR1 is LNHDA and CDR2 SQIVND (reference sequence). Trimming shortened V by 9 bases and J by 0 bases, and 14 bases separated the two germline ends. This CDR3 is 14 amino acids long. The CDR3: CASTQGGMNTEAFF. In DNA form, the CDR3 reads TGTGCCAGCACCCAGGGAGGAATGAACACTGAAGCTTTCTTT.

This clone was seen more than once but under ten times. The CDR3 coding sequence is TGTGCCTGGGGGACAGAGAGCTCCTACAATGAGCAGTTCTTC. Amino acids: CAWGTESSYNEQFF. The chain links TRBV30 to TRBJ2-1, with 7 bases that match TRBD1. Per the germline V gene, CDR1 is GTSNPN and CDR2 is SVGIG (reference sequence). Trimming took 5 bases from V and 0 from J; bases not matched to a gene: 4. CDR3 size: 14 residues.

CDR3 nucleotide sequence: TGTGCCAGCAGCCGGGGAGGCAACTATGGCTACACCTTC. Translation: CASSRGGNYGYTF. The chain recombines TRBV3-1 (or the pseudogene TRBV3-2) with TRBJ1-2; D not certain. Germline V gives CDR1 LGHDT, CDR2 YNNKEL (reference sequence). V dropped 4 bases and J dropped 2 bases, with 8 bases sitting between them. The CDR3 is 13 amino acids.

This rearrangement joins TRBV7-6 to TRBJ2-2, with 7 bases lining up with TRBD2. Looked up from germline, CDR1 is SGHVS and CDR2 is FNYEAQ. V gave up 8 bases and J gave up 3 bases; unmatched junction bases: 3. The CDR3 totals 13 residues. CDR3 protein: CASAGEYTGELFF. DNA of the CDR3: TGTGCCAGCGCGGGGGAGTACACCGGGGAGCTGTTTTTT.

This clone was seen a single time. V usage is TRBV7-8 and J usage is TRBJ2-1; a weak D match, TRBD2 (7 bases). The germline V and J ends were trimmed by 1 base and 3 bases, with 13 bases remaining between them. CDR1 and CDR2 from the germline V gene are SGHVS and FQNEAQ. The CDR3 sequence is 16 residues long. The CDR3 nucleotides read TGTGCCAGCAGCTTAGAGGGCGGGGGCCACTACAATGAGCAGTTCTTC. It codes for CASSLEGGGHYNEQFF.

This clone was seen only once. The rearrangement joins TRBV5-5 to TRBJ1-3; 7 positions agree with TRBD1. CDR3 length: 18 amino acids. Germline values: CDR1 SGHKS, CDR2 YYEKEE (reference sequence). The ends lost 4 bases at V and 1 base at J; junction bases unmatched: 14. The CDR3 nucleotides read TGTGCCAGCAGCCCAGTTGGGTTGCCGACAGGGTCTGGAAACACCATATATTTT. The encoded protein is CASSPVGLPTGSGNTIYF.

V and J are TRBV11-2 and TRBJ2-5, with D uncertain. The CDR3 is 13 residues long. V gave up 5 bases and J gave up 5 bases, with 12 bases separating them. The germline V gene encodes CDR1 SGHAT and CDR2 FQNNGV. CDR3 DNA sequence: TGTGCCAGCAGCCCGCAGTTTTGGGAGACCCAGTACTTC. Its translation is CASSPQFWETQYF.

The chain joins TRBV28 to TRBJ2-7; 7 positions match TRBD2. Trimming took 6 bases from V and 3 from J; bases not matched to a gene: 8. CDR3 length: 14 residues. Germline V lookup: CDR1 MDHEN, CDR2 SYDVKM. CDR3 loop: CASRDTGGGYEQYF. CDR3 bases: TGTGCCAGCAGAGACACTGGCGGGGGCTACGAGCAGTACTTC.